This T cell receptor (beta chain) originates from a study of blood T cell repertoires in COVID-19. Study summary: Sources were T cells, B-cell-depleted T cells, or PBMCs; the material itself was cDNA or gDNA.

Original processing notes: How many nucleated cells were present was estimated from reference gene primer amplification. The method was immunoSEQ multiplex PCR; TCRdb's version includes in-frame clones alone and lacks a portion of them. V, J and clone size are taken as reported in that table, and D and trimming were inferred from the DNA itself. The sample contains 63,000 or so clones, 80% to 85% of which appear only once. Sequences were obtained from peripheral blood. The source is a human donor in a cohort sampled during active COVID-19.

CDR3 DNA sequence: TGTGCCTGTCTTGATCGGGGGGGCACCGGGGAGCTGTTTTTT. This sequence encodes CACLDRGGTGELFF. The rearrangement uses TRBV30 and TRBJ2-2; TRBD2 matches 8 bases. Germline trimming cut 6 bases from V and 4 bases from J; bases unmatched to any gene: 7. Germline loops: CDR1 GTSNPN, CDR2 SVGIG (reference sequence). The CDR3 contains 14 residues.